The 20 T cell receptor beta chains reported below all come from one sample, sequenced in a study of CD8 T cells in ankylosing spondylitis. TCRdb independently ran MiXCR on the 5' RACE reads; one entry per CDR3 protein. In the table there are 39,000 or so distinct CDR3 sequences, approximately 3% of which are singletons. What was sequenced was blood, either unsorted or a sorted T cell fraction (not recorded which). These receptors originate from a male donor with ankylosing spondylitis or in good health (not recorded which).

This chain uses TRBV9 with TRBJ2-1; 15 bases map to TRBD2. The CDR3 contains 15 residues. The V gene end was trimmed by 0 bases and the J gene end by 11 bases; junction bases not matched to a gene: 3. Germline V lookup: CDR1 SGDLS, CDR2 YYNGEE. The CDR3 DNA sequence: TGTGCCAGCAGCGTAGGGACTAGCGGGGGGGCGAAGCAGTTCTTC. Translating it yields CASSVGTSGGAKQFF.

This clonotype was recorded many times. The rearrangement uses TRBV9 and TRBJ2-5, with 14 bases that match TRBD2. Germline values: CDR1 SGDLS, CDR2 YYNGEE. This CDR3 has 15 amino acids. V shed 3 bases and J 4 bases; nucleotides not matched to a gene: 2. The CDR3 DNA sequence: TGTGCCAGCAGCGCAGGACTAGCGGGGGGAGAGACCCAGTACTTC. This gives the protein CASSAGLAGGETQYF. The full variable domain, its missing parts supplied by reference TRBV9 and TRBJ2-5, is DSGVTQTPKHLITATGQRVTLRCSPRSGDLSVYWYQQSLDQGLQFLIQYYNGEERAKGNILERFSAQQFPDLHSELNLSSLELGDSALYFCASSAGLAGGETQYFGPGTRLLVL.

This clonotype occurred many times. The chain joins TRBV9 to TRBJ1-2; TRBD1 aligns across 9 bases. J gave up 5 bases and V 1 base, and 3 bases lay outside the gene matches. The CDR3 has 14 residues. Germline assignment: CDR1 SGDLS and CDR2 YYNGEE. For the CDR3, the DNA is TGTGCCAGCAGCGTAAGGGACAGGGCTTATGGCTACACCTTC. Translation gives CASSVRDRAYGYTF.

This clonotype was counted ten times or more. This chain connects TRBV9 to TRBJ1-1; D not resolved. CDR3 length equals 15 residues. V lost 3 bases and J lost 2, with 14 bases in between. Per germline, CDR1 SGDLS and CDR2 YYNGEE. The CDR3 loop reads CASSGGRPDNTEAFF. The CDR3 coding sequence is TGTGCCAGCAGCGGAGGAAGACCCGACAACACTGAAGCTTTCTTT.

This clonotype was recorded many times. The V gene is TRBV9, the J gene TRBJ2-1; 12 positions match TRBD2. CDR1 and CDR2 from the germline V gene are SGDLS and YYNGEE. With 4 bases clipped from V and 10 bases from J, the junction kept 12 bases outside the gene matches. This CDR3 has 16 residues. The CDR3 region is CASSLSTSGGIREQFF. The CDR3 nucleotides read TGTGCCAGCAGCCTTAGCACTAGCGGGGGGATAAGGGAGCAGTTCTTC.

This clonotype appeared many times. V gene TRBV9 combines with J gene TRBJ2-5; 8 positions match TRBD1. Germline assignment: CDR1 SGDLS and CDR2 YYNGEE. This CDR3 has 14 residues. V was pared by 4 bases and J by 5 bases, with 7 bases of the junction left unmatched. The CDR3 sequence is CASSLRQGRETQYF. As DNA, the CDR3 is TGTGCCAGCAGCTTACGACAGGGGCGGGAGACCCAGTACTTC. Combining the CDR3 with reference TRBV9 and TRBJ2-5 gives the whole variable domain DSGVTQTPKHLITATGQRVTLRCSPRSGDLSVYWYQQSLDQGLQFLIQYYNGEERAKGNILERFSAQQFPDLHSELNLSSLELGDSALYFCASSLRQGRETQYFGPGTRLLVL.

Ten or more counts support this clonotype. The J gene is TRBJ2-2, the V gene TRBV9, with 9 bases that match TRBD1. There are 16 residues in the CDR3. CDR1 is SGDLS and CDR2 is YYNGEE in the germline V gene. With V trimmed by 3 bases and J by 4 bases, 7 bases remained unmatched. For the CDR3, the DNA is TGTGCCAGCAGCGCCCCCGGGACAGGGCTCACCGGGGAGCTGTTTTTT. Its protein product is CASSAPGTGLTGELFF.

In this sample, this clonotype turned up many times. The J gene is TRBJ2-1, the V gene TRBV9; the D is unclear. CDR3 size: 17 residues. Trimming pared 4 bases from V and 0 bases from J, leaving 17 bases between. Germline CDR1 reads SGDLS; CDR2 reads YYNGEE. CDR3 loop: CASSPSLAPSSYNEQFF. The CDR3 nucleotides read TGTGCCAGCAGCCCGTCGCTGGCCCCGAGCTCCTACAATGAGCAGTTCTTC. Complete variable domain (other parts from reference TRBV9 and TRBJ2-1): DSGVTQTPKHLITATGQRVTLRCSPRSGDLSVYWYQQSLDQGLQFLIQYYNGEERAKGNILERFSAQQFPDLHSELNLSSLELGDSALYFCASSPSLAPSSYNEQFFGPGTRLTVL.

This clonotype was picked up many times. This chain links TRBV9 with TRBJ2-2, with D uncertain. The germline V and J ends were trimmed by 4 bases and 1 base, with 17 bases remaining between them. This CDR3 contains 17 residues. Germline values: CDR1 SGDLS, CDR2 YYNGEE. The CDR3 coding sequence is TGTGCCAGCAGCTTGTATGGGTCAGGACGGAACACCGGGGAGCTGTTTTTT. Protein sequence: CASSLYGSGRNTGELFF.

This clonotype has at least ten counts. The chain recombines TRBV9 with TRBJ2-2; 14 nucleotides align to TRBD2. The germline gives CDR1 SGDLS, CDR2 YYNGEE. The CDR3 loop spans 18 amino acids. The J segment lost 0 bases and the V segment lost 6 bases, leaving 7 bases of the junction unmatched. The CDR3, as DNA: TGTGCCAGCACCTTGGGACTAGCGGGGGACCCGAACACCGGGGAGCTGTTTTTT. Translating gives CASTLGLAGDPNTGELFF.

This clonotype was counted ten times or more. The gene calls are TRBV9 and TRBJ2-3, with D perhaps TRBD2 (6 bases). CDR1 and CDR2 (germline): SGDLS, YYNGEE. The CDR3 loop spans 16 amino acids. V was clipped by 2 bases and J by 0 bases, with 13 bases between them. The CDR3 sequence is CASSVVGGPSTDTQYF. CDR3 in DNA: TGTGCCAGCAGCGTCGTCGGGGGACCTAGCACAGATACGCAGTATTTT. The full variable domain, completed using reference TRBV9 and TRBJ2-3, is DSGVTQTPKHLITATGQRVTLRCSPRSGDLSVYWYQQSLDQGLQFLIQYYNGEERAKGNILERFSAQQFPDLHSELNLSSLELGDSALYFCASSVVGGPSTDTQYFGPGTRLTVL.

This clonotype was seen ten or more times. CDR3 loop: CASSRTSGNYNEQFF. The CDR3 nucleotides read TGTGCCAGCAGCCGGACTAGCGGAAATTACAATGAGCAGTTCTTC. The gene calls are TRBV9 and TRBJ2-1, with 10 bases that match TRBD2. The germline gives CDR1 SGDLS, CDR2 YYNGEE. V lost 4 bases to trimming and J lost 4 bases; unmatched junction nucleotides: 5. CDR3 length equals 15 residues.

This clonotype was seen at least ten times. This sequence joins TRBV9 and TRBJ2-1; D might be TRBD1 or TRBD2, each matching 5 bases. CDR1 and CDR2 (germline): SGDLS, YYNGEE. The CDR3 length is 15 residues. The V end lost 0 bases, the J end lost 2 bases, and 9 bases lay between the germline ends. CDR3 residues: CASSVGDGAYNEQFF. CDR3 in DNA: TGTGCCAGCAGCGTAGGGGACGGTGCCTACAATGAGCAGTTCTTC.

Ten or more counts support this clonotype. The rearrangement joins TRBV9 to TRBJ2-3, with TRBD2 matching 16 bases. The germline gives CDR1 SGDLS, CDR2 YYNGEE. V shed 3 bases and J 4 bases; nucleotides not matched to a gene: 8. The CDR3 consists of 18 residues. For the CDR3, the DNA is TGTGCCAGCAGCGGCGGGACTAGCGGGAGGGCTATGCCAGATACGCAGTATTTT. Translation: CASSGGTSGRAMPDTQYF. Supplemented by reference TRBV9 and TRBJ2-3, the full variable domain reads DSGVTQTPKHLITATGQRVTLRCSPRSGDLSVYWYQQSLDQGLQFLIQYYNGEERAKGNILERFSAQQFPDLHSELNLSSLELGDSALYFCASSGGTSGRAMPDTQYFGPGTRLTVL.

This clonotype was found many times. The V call is TRBV21-1, the J call TRBJ2-7; the listed D gene, TRBD1, was not tested against the DNA. TRBV21-1 corresponds to a pseudogene. The CDR3 is made up of 15 amino acids. The CDR3 nucleotides are TGTGCCAGTGGGATAGGGGGACCGGGCTCCTACGAGCAGTACGTC. Its translation: CASGIGGPGSYEQYV.

This clonotype was found many times. CDR3 bases: TGTGCCAGCAGCCGGGACACGAGACTTAATAGCAATCAGCCCCAGCATTTT. Translated: CASSRDTRLNSNQPQHF. V gene TRBV21-1 combines with J gene TRBJ1-5; TRBD1, the table's D call, lacks a check against the DNA. TRBV21-1 is labeled a pseudogene. The CDR3 has 17 residues.

This clonotype has a count of ten or more. This chain joins TRBV9 and TRBJ2-6, with D maybe TRBD2 (5 bases). V gave up 1 base and J gave up 0 bases, with 8 bases separating them. Germline lookup yields CDR1 SGDLS and CDR2 YYNGEE. The CDR3 is made up of 16 amino acids. In DNA, the CDR3 is TGTGCCAGCAGCGTACGGGGAAACTCTGGGGCCAACGTCCTGACTTTC. It specifies CASSVRGNSGANVLTF.

This clonotype has ten or more counts. The chain links TRBV9 to TRBJ2-3, with 9 bases identical to TRBD1. Germline V gives CDR1 SGDLS, CDR2 YYNGEE. V gave up 2 bases and J gave up 2 bases; unmatched junction bases: 6. CDR3 length: 16 residues. The CDR3 DNA follows: TGTGCCAGCAGCGTCCGACAGGGGGATACCACAGATACGCAGTATTTT. Its translation is CASSVRQGDTTDTQYF.

This chain connects TRBV9 to TRBJ1-3; 8 bases are shared with TRBD1. The V gene end was trimmed by 0 bases and the J gene end by 7 bases; junction bases not matched to a gene: 15. Germline CDR1 SGDLS, CDR2 YYNGEE. The CDR3 loop spans 18 amino acids. Here the CDR3 DNA reads TGTGCCAGCAGCGTAGATTCAGGGGGCGCGAATTTTGGGAACACCATATATTTT. The encoded protein is CASSVDSGGANFGNTIYF.

There are many counts of this clonotype. The chain carries TRBV9 and TRBJ2-2; no clear D gene. V dropped 2 bases and J dropped 5 bases, with 10 bases sitting between them. Germline loops: CDR1 SGDLS, CDR2 YYNGEE. The CDR3 runs 14 residues. CDR3 protein: CASSVEGMTGELFF. DNA for the CDR3: TGTGCCAGCAGCGTCGAAGGGATGACCGGGGAGCTGTTTTTT.